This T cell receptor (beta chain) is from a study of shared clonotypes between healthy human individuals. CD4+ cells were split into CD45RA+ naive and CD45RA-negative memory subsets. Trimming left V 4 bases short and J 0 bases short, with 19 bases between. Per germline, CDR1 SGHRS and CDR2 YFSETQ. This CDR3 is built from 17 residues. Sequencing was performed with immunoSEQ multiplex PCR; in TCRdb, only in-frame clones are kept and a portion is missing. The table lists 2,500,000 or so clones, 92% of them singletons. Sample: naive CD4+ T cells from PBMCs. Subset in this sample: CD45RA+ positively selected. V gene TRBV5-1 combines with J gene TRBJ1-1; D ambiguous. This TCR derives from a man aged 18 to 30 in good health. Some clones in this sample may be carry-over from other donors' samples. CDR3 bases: TGCGCCAGCAGCCCGGGGAGTGGGAAAGACATGAACACTGAAGCTTTCTTT. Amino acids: CASSPGSGKDMNTEAFF.